This T cell receptor beta chain was captured by sequencing in a study of CD8+ T cells in alopecia areata. On the study more broadly: Oral tofacitinib (5 to 10 mg twice daily) was administered to treated patients.

Of note for this clone: Its specificity is not known.

General study findings and limits: Scalp clonality and expanded CD8+ clones among the top 100 were significantly decreased by tofacitinib.

This sample's treatment: oral pan-JAK inhibitor, 5-10 mg twice daily. Sorting of PBMCs yielded the CD4+ and CD8+ T cells. CDR3 length: 15 amino acids. Trimming stripped 5 bases from V and 6 bases from J, with 16 bases between. Per germline, CDR1 SEHNR and CDR2 FQNEAQ (reference sequence). Extraction and reverse transcription of RNA yielded cDNA as the sequencing template. Measured with immunoSEQ multiplex PCR; TCRdb has only the in-frame clones, and not every one. The table lists fewer than 150,000 clones, roughly four fifths of them singletons. The source of this sequence is a human donor with alopecia areata. Sequenced here: CD8+ T cells sorted from blood, sampled at week 4, from a patient treated with tofacitinib. The chain employs TRBV7-9 and TRBJ1-4; a weak D match, TRBD1 (5 bases). Here the CDR3 reads CASSPHQGIDEKLFF. CDR3 DNA sequence: TGTGCCAGCAGCCCCCACCAGGGTATTGATGAAAAACTGTTTTTT.